This T cell receptor (beta chain) was profiled in a study of T cell responses to AZD1222 COVID-19 vaccine. With respect to this clone: Antigen unknown.

The V end lost 5 bases, the J end lost 2 bases, and 9 bases lay between the germline ends. Germline CDR1 MNHEY, CDR2 SMNVEV (reference sequence). The CDR3 extends over 14 amino acids. The method was immunoSEQ multiplex PCR; TCRdb's version includes in-frame clones alone and lacks a portion of them. The table records roughly 140,000 clones, roughly 94% of them present only once. Study-level points and caveats: Clonal diversity was possibly underestimated, and white British individuals and females predominated among donors. Unmutated regions of variants are reportedly targeted by nearly half of spike-specific TCRs.

This chain connects TRBV27 to TRBJ1-4; D unclear. The sequence came from an adult in good health. This specimen was peripheral blood, taken on day 0 of AZD1222 vaccination. CDR3 in DNA: TGTGCCAGCAGTCCGCGTGGCACTAATGAAAAACTGTTTTTT. Residues: CASSPRGTNEKLFF.